The clone carrying this T cell receptor (beta chain) has just a few counts. Its cognate antigen is unknown. A much larger clone differs by one base, so this may be a read error. The data derive from a study of T-cell memory formation after mild COVID-19. Study findings and constraints: Second-wave clones that peaked on day 37 lacked confirmed SARS-CoV-2 specificity. CD8+ contracting clones occupied EMRA, while CD4+ ones occupied mainly CM and EM. Whereas later expanders leaned CD4+, clones contracting day 15 to 85 showed a balanced CD4/CD8 makeup.

The V gene's germline CDR1 is SEHNR and CDR2 FQNEAQ (reference sequence). V was cut by 8 bases and J by 6 bases, with 4 bases left in between. The CDR3 is 10 amino acids. After 5'RACE with constant-segment primers, TCR alpha and TCR beta cDNA libraries carrying sample barcodes and UMIs were obtained. TCRdb used MiXCR to reprocess the 5' RACE reads, holding one entry per CDR3 protein. The data hold 400,000 to 500,000 distinct CDR3 sequences, with 15% to 20% observed a single time. This sequence originates from a man in his late teens or twenties who had mild COVID-19 (a few samples of this study predate the infection). Cell type and time point are not known. Input material: PBMCs or a T cell subset sorted from them (not recorded which). J is TRBJ2-2 and V is TRBV7-9; D not certain. CDR3 nucleotides: TGTGCCAGCGACGCCGGGGAGCTGTTTTTT. Translating it yields CASDAGELFF.